The present T cell receptor beta chain was sequenced within a study of T cell responses to AZD1222 COVID-19 vaccine. Broader study findings: Clonal diversity may have been underestimated, and the donors were mostly white British, with more females than males. Scientists sampled the repertoires only once the peak T cell response had passed. Among vaccine-associated CD4 TCRs, coverage spanned spike, with dominance at 160-218 and 743-854.

This CDR3 spans 12 amino acids. The V gene lost 7 bases and the J gene lost 2 bases, with 11 bases spanning the gap. Per germline, CDR1 GTSNPN and CDR2 SVGIG (reference sequence). A note on this clone: What it binds is not known.

Produced via immunoSEQ multiplex PCR; TCRdb's table is partial and in-frame only. The sample has about 110,000 clones, more than 70% seen once. The material was peripheral blood, obtained 28 days after the second AZD1222 dose. V gene TRBV30 combines with J gene TRBJ1-2; tentative D call: TRBD1 (6 bases). The receptor comes from an adult who received the AZD1222 COVID-19 vaccine. The CDR3 region has the DNA TGTGCCTTGGGACAAAGGAACTATGGCTACACCTTC. It yields the protein CALGQRNYGYTF.